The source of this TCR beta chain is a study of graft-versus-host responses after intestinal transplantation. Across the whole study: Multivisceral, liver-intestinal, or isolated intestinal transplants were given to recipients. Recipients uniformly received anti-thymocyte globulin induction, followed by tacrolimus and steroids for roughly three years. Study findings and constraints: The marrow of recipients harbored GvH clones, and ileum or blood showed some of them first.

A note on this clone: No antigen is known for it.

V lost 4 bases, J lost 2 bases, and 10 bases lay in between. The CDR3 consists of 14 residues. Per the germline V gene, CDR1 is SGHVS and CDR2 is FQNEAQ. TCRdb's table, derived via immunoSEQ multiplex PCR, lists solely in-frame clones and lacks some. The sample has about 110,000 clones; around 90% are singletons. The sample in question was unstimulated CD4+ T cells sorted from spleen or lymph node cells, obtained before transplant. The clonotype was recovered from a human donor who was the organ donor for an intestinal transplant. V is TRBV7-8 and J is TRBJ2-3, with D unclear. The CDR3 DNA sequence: TGTGCCAGCAGCTCCGGGTCTTACACAGATACGCAGTATTTT. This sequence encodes CASSSGSYTDTQYF.